This paragraph reports one T cell receptor (beta chain). No antigen is known for it. Sequencing used immunoSEQ v3. Clones were sequenced by immunoSEQ multiplex PCR, and TCRdb holds only the in-frame ones, with some missing. The table has 5,000 to 6,500 clones, about 60% seen once; the top ten hold under 7.5%. The sample is drawn from a study of TIL therapy for anti-PD-1-resistant metastatic lung cancer. At the level of the study: Median tumor PD-L1 proportion score was about 6.6%. By whole-exome sequencing, median non-synonymous tumor mutation burden was around 1.5 mutations per megabase.

Study conclusions and caveats: Many TIL product clones were absent from baseline tumor, suggesting clonal contraction.

Time point specified: pre-treatment sample, taken before nivolumab and TIL therapy. The tumor samples were excised metastases, mostly pleural nodules or supraclavicular lymph nodes. Adults with stage 4 NSCLC were enrolled in a phase I trial. Germline V lookup: CDR1 MNHEY, CDR2 SVGAGI. The CDR3 is 15 residues long. V lost 2 bases to trimming and J lost 1 base, with 9 bases between them. The sequence came from a person aged 25-80 years with non-small cell lung cancer. The sequencing used tumor tissue, collected at baseline. The chain employs TRBV6-5 and TRBJ1-5; TRBD1 might be the D (5 bases). CDR3 nucleotides: TGTGCCAGCAGTTACGATGGGGGAAGCAATCAGCCCCAGCATTTT. Protein sequence: CASSYDGGSNQPQHF.